This T cell receptor (beta chain) was sequenced in a study of a mutant IDH1 vaccine in newly diagnosed glioma. Across the whole study: Those enrolled had earlier been treated with radiotherapy, temozolomide, or both, mostly both.

The data were produced by immunoSEQ multiplex PCR, yet TCRdb's version contains in-frame clones alone and is incomplete. The sample contains roughly 50,000 clones, roughly 78% of which appear only once. Time point defined: week 5, during vaccination. Each vaccine dose was 300 ug of mutant IDH1 20-mer peptide, with topical imiquimod. Findings and limits, study-wide: Pseudoprogression seemingly bore no relation to changes in top peripheral T cell clonotypes. Detectable vaccine-induced immune responses arose in roughly 93% of patients.

Note on this clone: Its specificity is unknown.

Germline V gene data show CDR1 as PRHDT and CDR2 as FYEKMQ (reference sequence). Trimming took off 5 bases at V and 4 bases at J, with 15 bases between the two ends. The CDR3 totals 15 residues. J is TRBJ2-1 and V is TRBV13; a weak D match, TRBD2 (6 bases). The sequence came from a woman between 40 and 55 years old with glioma. Material: PBMCs, obtained from a glioma patient whose treatment included an IDH1 peptide vaccine. DNA of the CDR3: TGTGCCAGCAGCCTTATATCCGGGACTTACAATGAGCAGTTCTTC. Translated: CASSLISGTYNEQFF.